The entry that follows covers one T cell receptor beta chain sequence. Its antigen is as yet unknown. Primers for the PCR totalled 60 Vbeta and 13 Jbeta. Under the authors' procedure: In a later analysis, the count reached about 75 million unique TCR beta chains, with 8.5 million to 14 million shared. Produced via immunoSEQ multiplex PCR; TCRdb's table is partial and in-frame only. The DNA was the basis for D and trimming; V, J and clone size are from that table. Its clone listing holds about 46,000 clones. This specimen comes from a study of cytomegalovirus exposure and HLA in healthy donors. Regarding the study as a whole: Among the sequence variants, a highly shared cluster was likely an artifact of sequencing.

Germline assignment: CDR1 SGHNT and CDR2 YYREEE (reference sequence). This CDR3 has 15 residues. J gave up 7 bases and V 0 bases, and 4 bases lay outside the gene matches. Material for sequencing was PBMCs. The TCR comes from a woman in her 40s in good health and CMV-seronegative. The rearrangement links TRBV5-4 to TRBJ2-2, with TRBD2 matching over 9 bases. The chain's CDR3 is CASSLGGRAGGELFF. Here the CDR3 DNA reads TGTGCCAGCAGCTTGGGCGGGAGGGCCGGCGGGGAGCTGTTTTTT.